This TCR beta chain was found in a study of OX40 agonist ivuxolimab in advanced cancers. The study, taken as a whole, reports: CD4+ and CD8+ blood T cells expanded clonally by week 6 at 0.1 to 3.0 mg/kg. More expanded clones were seen, on average, in CD8+ T cells than in CD4+.

Here immunoSEQ multiplex PCR was the method, and the copy in TCRdb shows in-frame clones only, minus some. The table shows 65,000 to 75,000 clones, with approximately 85% occurring only once. As to this clone: Its antigen is still unknown.

V was trimmed by 6 bases and J by 6 bases, leaving 18 bases between them. The CDR3 length is 15 residues. Germline CDR1 MDHEN, CDR2 SYDVKM. The chain combines TRBV28 with TRBJ1-5, with D unclear. The clonotype originates from an adult with an advanced solid tumor such as melanoma, head and neck, liver or kidney cancer. Specimen: CD4+ or CD8+ T cells sorted from blood, collected in a trial of the OX40 agonist ivuxolimab. CDR3 protein: CASSRIPIPTQPQHF. The DNA for the CDR3 is TGTGCCAGCAGCCGCATACCCATTCCCACTCAGCCCCAGCATTTT.